The sequence of this TCR beta chain was determined in a study of blood T cell repertoires in COVID-19 (TCRdb year 2020). In terms of the full investigation: Collaborator samples came from the United States, Italy and Spain and covered acute and convalescent phases of COVID-19. The prospective study material was composed of cDNA or gDNA derived from T cells, B-cell-depleted T cells, or PBMCs. The dataset comprised deeply sampled blood TCRbeta repertoires from subjects exposed to, actively infected with, or recovered from COVID-19. The repertoires were made available in a free public database intended to serve as a resource for research on the immune response to SARS-CoV-2. Samples came from the ongoing ImmuneRACE study (first 160 participants) plus 1,254 subjects from 6 global collaborators. Nearly every sample came with metadata listing a de-identified subject ID, COVID-19 status, age in years and sex. HLA class I and class II types, where available, came from metadata supplied by the sample provider rather than from assay-based typing. General conclusions and limits of the study: The amount of clinical and demographic metadata varied by source and participant and was provided uncurated.

TCRbeta CDR3 regions were amplified from genomic DNA by means of the immunoSEQ Assay, a bias-controlled multiplex PCR. The original methods were these. Within the assay, amplification of reference gene primers was used to estimate how many nucleated cells each sample contained. To quantify the absolute abundance of each unique TCRbeta CDR3 rearrangement, sequence reads were collapsed and filtered. For each sample, productive Simpson clonality was calculated by taking the square root of Simpson's diversity index across productive rearrangements. The table was pulled from immuneACCESS by TCRdb, which kept in-frame rearrangements only. Such tables lose some clones; where checked, under half of the loss comes from unresolved V genes, and the rest has no known cause. The DNA was the basis for D and trimming; V, J and clone size are from that table. This sample comprises approximately 270,000 clones, around 93% of them detected only once. 0.95% to 1.5% of the sample is held by the ten biggest clonotypes.

In the prospective study, participants were about 18 to 95 years old, resided in 20 to 30 geographic areas of the United States, and were enrolled through a virtual design. To assign participants to cohorts, the prospective study relied on clinical history that participants themselves reported in a screening survey and a study questionnaire. In the prospective study, mobile phlebotomists collected whole blood, serum and a nasopharyngeal or oropharyngeal swab from each participant. Over a roughly two-month period, participants in the prospective study had the option of providing additional blood draws and questionnaires. Prospective study blood samples were shipped either frozen or at room temperature before DNA extraction. Unmatched junction bases come to 3, with V trimmed by 2 bases and J by 3 bases. The CDR3 measures 14 amino acids from cysteine to phenylalanine. Only the CDR3 DNA stays, 42 bases, in frame from base 1. The CDR1 and CDR2 encoded by the germline V gene (reference sequence) are MNHEY and SMNVEV.

Note on this clone: It has no known antigen specificity. Base-call qualities are not available, and no considerably larger clone is one nucleotide away.

This chain is built from TRBV27 and TRBJ1-1, with TRBD1 matching 7 junction bases. The sequence came from a human donor in a cohort exposed to, infected with or recovered from COVID-19 (not recorded which). The donor label of this sample is uncertain. The sequencing input was PBMCs or T cells enriched from blood (not recorded which). The encoded CDR3 is CASSLRQGDTEAFF. The nucleotides are TGTGCCAGCAGTTTAAGGCAGGGGGACACTGAAGCTTTCTTT.